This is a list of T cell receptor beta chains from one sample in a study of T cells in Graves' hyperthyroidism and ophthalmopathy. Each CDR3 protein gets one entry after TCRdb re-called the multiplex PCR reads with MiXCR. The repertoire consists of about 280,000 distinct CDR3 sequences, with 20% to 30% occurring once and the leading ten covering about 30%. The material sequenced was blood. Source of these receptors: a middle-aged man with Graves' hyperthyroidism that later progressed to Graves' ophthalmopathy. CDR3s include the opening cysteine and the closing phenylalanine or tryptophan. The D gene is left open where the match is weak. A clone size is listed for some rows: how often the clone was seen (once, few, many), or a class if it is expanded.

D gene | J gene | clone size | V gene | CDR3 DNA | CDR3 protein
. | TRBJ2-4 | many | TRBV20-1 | TGCAGTGCCGGACTATTTGCCAAAAACATTCAGTACTTC | CSAGLFAKNIQYF
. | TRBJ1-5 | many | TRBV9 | TGTGCCAGCAGCGGGGACTATAGCAATCAGCCCCAGCATTTT | CASSGDYSNQPQHF
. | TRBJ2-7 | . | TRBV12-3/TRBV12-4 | TGTGCCAGCGGGCGGACACCCTCCTACGAGCAGTACTTC | CASGRTPSYEQYF
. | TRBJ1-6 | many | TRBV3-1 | TGTGCCAGCAGGGGGGTTTCGGATTCACCCCTCCACTTT | CASRGVSDSPLHF
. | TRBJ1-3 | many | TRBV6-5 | TGTGCCAGCAGTTACGGCGGAAACACCATATATTTT | CASSYGGNTIYF
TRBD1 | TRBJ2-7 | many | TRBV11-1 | TGTGCCAGCAGCTTAGGCCCTGGGACAGGGTATGAGCAGTACTTC | CASSLGPGTGYEQYF
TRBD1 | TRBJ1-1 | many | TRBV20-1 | TGCAGTGCTTTACATGGACAGGGGAGCATGAACACTGAAGCTTTCTTT | CSALHGQGSMNTEAFF
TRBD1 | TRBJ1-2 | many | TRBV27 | TGTGCCAGCAGTTTGACAGGGTTAGATGGCTACACCTTC | CASSLTGLDGYTF
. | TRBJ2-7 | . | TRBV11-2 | TGTGCCAGCACCCACAGGGTCGGCAACGAGCAGTACTTC | CASTHRVGNEQYF
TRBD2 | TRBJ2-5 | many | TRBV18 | TGTGCCAGCTCTCGGACTAGCGGACAAGAGACCCAGTACTTC | CASSRTSGQETQYF
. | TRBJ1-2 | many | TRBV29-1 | TGCAGCGTTGATTTGACCGAAAACTATGGCTACACCTTC | CSVDLTENYGYTF
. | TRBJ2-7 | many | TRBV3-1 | TGTGCCAGCAGCCAGGGAGTGGCTTCCTACGAGCAGTACTTC | CASSQGVASYEQYF
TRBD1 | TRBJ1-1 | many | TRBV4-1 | TGCGCCAGCAGCCAGAGGGATGGACAGGGTATTGAAGCTTTCTTT | CASSQRDGQGIEAFF
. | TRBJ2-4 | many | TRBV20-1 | TGCAGTGCCCAACTCCCCCCGGTAAACATTCAGTACTTC | CSAQLPPVNIQYF
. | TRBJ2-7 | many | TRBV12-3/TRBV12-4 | TGTGCCAGCTGTTCCGGCGGGATTTCTGACGAGCAGTACTTC | CASCSGGISDEQYF
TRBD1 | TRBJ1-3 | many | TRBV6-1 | TGTGCCAGCAGTGCGACAGGGTCGGGAAACACCATATATTTT | CASSATGSGNTIYF
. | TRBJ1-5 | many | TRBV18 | TGTGCCAGCACCACGGACCTCAATCAGCCCCAGCATTTT | CASTTDLNQPQHF
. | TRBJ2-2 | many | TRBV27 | TGTGCCAGCAGTCCCGAGCTGAGTTGGAGAACCGGGGAGCTGTTTTTT | CASSPELSWRTGELFF
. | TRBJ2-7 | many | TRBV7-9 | TGTGCCGGCAGTTCGGACTTAGCCTTATACGAGCAGTACTTC | CAGSSDLALYEQYF
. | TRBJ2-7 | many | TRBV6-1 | TGTGCCAGCAGTAAGGACAGCTACGAGCAGTACTTC | CASSKDSYEQYF
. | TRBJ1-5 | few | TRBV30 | TGTGCCCTAGGCTCGGGACACCTCAATCAGCCCCAGCATTTT | CALGSGHLNQPQHF
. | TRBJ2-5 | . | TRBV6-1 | TGTGCCAGCTCATCAACTACGGAGACCCAGTACTTC | CASSSTTETQYF
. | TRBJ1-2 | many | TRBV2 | TGTGCCAGCAGTTTCGACAGCCCCTATGGCTACACCTTC | CASSFDSPYGYTF
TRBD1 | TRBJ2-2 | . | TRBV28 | TGTGCCAGCAGGGGACAGGCAAGGGGGGAGCTGTTTTTT | CASRGQARGELFF
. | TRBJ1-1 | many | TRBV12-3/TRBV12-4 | TGTGCCAGCAGTAAGGACGTAACCCGAATGAACACTGAAGCTTTCTTT | CASSKDVTRMNTEAFF
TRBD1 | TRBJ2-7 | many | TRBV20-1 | TGCAGTGCTGGGACAGCCAACGCCTACGAGCAGTACTTC | CSAGTANAYEQYF
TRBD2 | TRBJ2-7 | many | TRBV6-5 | TGTGCCAGCCGCCTCTTTTGGGGGGGAAACTACGAGCAGTACTTC | CASRLFWGGNYEQYF
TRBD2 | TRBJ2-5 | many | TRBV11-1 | TGTGCCAGCAGCCTGGGGACTAGCGGGAGGACACCAAAAGAGACCCAGTACTTC | CASSLGTSGRTPKETQYF
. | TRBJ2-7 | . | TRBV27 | TGTGCCAGCATGAGCGCGTCCTACGAGCAGTACTTC | CASMSASYEQYF
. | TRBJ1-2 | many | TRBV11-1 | TGTGCCAGCAGCGCAAGACATCCTGTATCAATTTATGGCTACACCTTC | CASSARHPVSIYGYTF
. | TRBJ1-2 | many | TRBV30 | TGTGCCTGGAGTGTACGACGACACACGCAAGACACCTTC | CAWSVRRHTQDTF
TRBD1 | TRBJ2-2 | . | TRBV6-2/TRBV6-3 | TGTGCCAGCGAATCACGGCAGGGGGAAACAGGGGGAGGCACCGGGGAGCTGTTTTTT | CASESRQGETGGGTGELFF
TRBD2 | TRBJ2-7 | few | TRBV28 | TGTGCCAGCAGCCAGGGACTAGCAGGGTCGCGCCACGAGCAGTACTTC | CASSQGLAGSRHEQYF
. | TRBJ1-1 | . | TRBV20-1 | TGCAGTGCTTTCGCTCCCGGGGATCCTGAAGCTTTCTTT | CSAFAPGDPEAFF
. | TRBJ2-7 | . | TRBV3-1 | TGTGCCAGCAGCCAAGATCATGGGAGCACCTACGAGCAGTACTTC | CASSQDHGSTYEQYF
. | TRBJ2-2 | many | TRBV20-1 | TGCAGTGCCAAAACGGGTACAACGAACACCGGGGAGCTGTTTTTT | CSAKTGTTNTGELFF
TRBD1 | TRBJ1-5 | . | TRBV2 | TGTGCCAGCAGTACAAAACCGGGACAGGGTGGCAATCAGCCCCAGCATTTT | CASSTKPGQGGNQPQHF
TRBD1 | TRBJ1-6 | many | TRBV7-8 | TGTGCCAGCAGCCCCTCGACAGGGAGCTCCTATAATTCACCCCTCCACTTT | CASSPSTGSSYNSPLHF
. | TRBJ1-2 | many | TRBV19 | TGTGCCAGTAGTATACCGACAGAAGCTAACTATGGCTACACCTTC | CASSIPTEANYGYTF
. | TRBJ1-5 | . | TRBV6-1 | TGTGCCAGCAGTGAATCTGTGGCAGATCAATGGCATCAGCCCCAGCATTTT | CASSESVADQWHQPQHF
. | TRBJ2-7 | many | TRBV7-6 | TGTGCCAGCAGCCCTTTACTCAGGCCCCAGTACTTC | CASSPLLRPQYF
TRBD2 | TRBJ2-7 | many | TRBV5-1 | TGCGCCAGCAGCCTATGGACTAGCGGTACCTACGAGCAGTACTTC | CASSLWTSGTYEQYF
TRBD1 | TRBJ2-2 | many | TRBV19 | TGTGCCAGTATCCACACGGACAGGGGGAACTGGGGCACCGGGGAGCTGTTTTTT | CASIHTDRGNWGTGELFF
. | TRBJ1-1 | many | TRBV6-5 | TGTGCCAGCAGTTACTCGCATTCCCGGGGCGAAGCTTTCTTT | CASSYSHSRGEAFF